Shown below are 26 T cell receptor beta chains from a single sample sequenced in a study of cytomegalovirus exposure and HLA in healthy donors. It was with 60 Vbeta and 13 Jbeta primers that the PCR ran. Sequenced by immunoSEQ multiplex PCR; TCRdb stores in-frame clones only, minus some. The listing contains over 55,000 clones. Sequenced sample: PBMCs. The receptors here all came from a boy aged 5-17 years in good health and CMV-seronegative.

The V gene is TRBV7-8, the J gene TRBJ2-5, with 11 nucleotides matching TRBD2. Germline V lookup: CDR1 SGHVS, CDR2 FQNEAQ. The CDR3 covers 17 residues. Unmatched junction bases numbered 10, after V lost 2 bases and J lost 5 bases. The CDR3 region is CASSLRTSGGLGETQYF. DNA of the CDR3: TGTGCCAGCAGCTTAAGAACTAGCGGGGGCCTGGGGGAGACCCAGTACTTC.

This chain uses TRBV7-2 with TRBJ2-6; D may be TRBD1 (6 bases). V lost 5 bases, J lost 2 bases, and 10 bases lay in between. This CDR3 spans 15 amino acids. Germline V gives CDR1 SGHTA, CDR2 FQGNSA. The CDR3 sequence is CASSLTGTGANVLTF. The CDR3 DNA follows: TGTGCCAGCAGCCTCACAGGGACTGGGGCCAACGTCCTGACTTTC.

The V gene is TRBV7-9, the J gene TRBJ2-5; D unresolved. The CDR3 runs to 10 residues. The V and J ends lost 8 bases and 3 bases respectively, with 4 bases between them. CDR1 and CDR2 from the germline V gene are SEHNR and FQNEAQ (reference sequence). The CDR3 sequence: CASGEETQYF. The DNA for the CDR3 is TGTGCCAGCGGAGAAGAGACCCAGTACTTC.

The chain recombines TRBV9 with TRBJ1-1, with D possibly TRBD1 on 6 matching bases. V was cut by 0 bases and J by 0 bases, with 21 bases left in between. The CDR3 runs to 19 residues. Germline V CDR1 and CDR2: SGDLS, YYNGEE. The DNA for the CDR3 is TGTGCCAGCAGCGTAGAACTGCAGGGGTACGGGGTCATGAACACTGAAGCTTTCTTT. Its protein product is CASSVELQGYGVMNTEAFF.

The V call is TRBV6-6, the J call TRBJ1-2; no reliable D call. The CDR3 runs 14 residues. With 2 bases removed from V and 4 bases from J, the gap between germline ends came to 11 bases. CDR1 is MNHNY and CDR2 is SVGAGI in the germline V gene (reference sequence). The CDR3 DNA is TGTGCCAGCAGTTACGAGGAGACCGGCTATGGCTACACCTTC. It translates to CASSYEETGYGYTF.

The CDR3 nucleotides are TGTGCCAGCAGCGTGGAAATAGCGGGAGGGCCTAGAGAGACCCAGTACTTC. Translation gives CASSVEIAGGPRETQYF. The gene calls are TRBV9 and TRBJ2-5; 11 nucleotides agree with TRBD2. V lost 2 bases and J lost 4; bases outside the gene matches: 10. CDR3 length: 17 residues. Germline V lookup: CDR1 SGDLS, CDR2 YYNGEE.

This chain connects TRBV7-6 to TRBJ1-1; possible D gene TRBD1, 5 bases. The CDR3 has 17 residues. Germline CDR1 is SGHVS and CDR2 is FNYEAQ. Trimming left V 1 base short and J 3 bases short, with 18 bases between. The CDR3 DNA is TGTGCCAGCAGCTTAGTGGGAGCAGGGAGGGAGGACACTGAAGCTTTCTTT. Its protein product is CASSLVGAGREDTEAFF.

CDR3 amino acids: CASSILGQAYEQYF. For the CDR3, the DNA is TGTGCCAGTAGTATTCTGGGACAAGCCTACGAGCAGTACTTC. The chain employs TRBV19 and TRBJ2-7; the D gene is possibly TRBD1 (6 bases). Trimming stripped 3 bases from V and 2 bases from J, with 11 bases between. This CDR3 is built from 14 residues. CDR1 and CDR2 from the germline V gene are LNHDA and SQIVND (reference sequence).

This chain joins TRBV19 and TRBJ1-1; the D gene is possibly TRBD1 (6 bases). Trimming left V 5 bases short and J 3 bases short, with 13 bases between. CDR3 length: 14 residues. Germline V gives CDR1 LNHDA, CDR2 SQIVND (reference sequence). CDR3 amino acids: CASSLQGRDTEAFF. The DNA for the CDR3 is TGTGCCAGTAGTTTACAGGGTAGGGACACTGAAGCTTTCTTT.

The V gene is TRBV29-1, the J gene TRBJ2-2; 10 bases line up with TRBD1. Losses at the gene ends were 7 bases for V and 4 bases for J; bases not matched to a gene: 6. The CDR3 sequence is 14 residues long. Germline loops: CDR1 SQVTM, CDR2 ANQGSEA. DNA for the CDR3: TGCAGCGCCCTGGGACAGGGGAGCACCGGGGAGCTGTTTTTT. The encoded protein is CSALGQGSTGELFF.

J is TRBJ1-5 and V is TRBV6-6; D might be TRBD1 (5 bases). The CDR3 is 13 residues long. V lost 4 bases to trimming and J lost 6 bases, with 10 bases between them. Germline-derived CDR1 and CDR2 are MNHNY and SVGAGI (reference sequence). In DNA form, the CDR3 reads TGTGCCAGCAGTTCAAATCAGGGTCAGCCCCAGCATTTT. It is translated as CASSSNQGQPQHF.

This chain uses TRBV5-1 with TRBJ1-1; TRBD1 is a possible D gene (5 bases). There are 13 residues in the CDR3. The V end lost 2 bases, the J end lost 1 base, and 6 bases lay between the germline ends. The germline CDR1 and CDR2 sequences are SGHRS and YFSETQ. The CDR3 sequence: CASSFDRNTEAFF. CDR3 bases: TGCGCCAGCAGCTTCGACAGGAACACTGAAGCTTTCTTT.

This chain links TRBV7-3 with TRBJ2-1, with D possibly being TRBD2 (6 bases). The CDR3 runs to 16 residues. Germline lookup yields CDR1 SGHTA and CDR2 FQGTGA. Between the trimmed V and J ends, which lost 5 bases and 0 bases, there was a span of 14 bases. The CDR3 DNA is TGTGCCAGCAGCATCCGACTAGGGAGCTCCTACAATGAGCAGTTCTTC. It codes for CASSIRLGSSYNEQFF.

V and J are TRBV6-1 and TRBJ1-1; D unclear. V was cut by 3 bases and J by 3 bases, with 14 bases left in between. CDR3 size: 15 residues. Per germline, CDR1 MNHNS and CDR2 SASEGT. The CDR3 DNA is TGTGCCAGCAGTGACCTCCGGGGTGTTGACACTGAAGCTTTCTTT. Amino acid sequence: CASSDLRGVDTEAFF.

The gene calls are TRBV7-9 and TRBJ2-3; the D gene is possibly TRBD2 (6 bases). Trimming cost V 5 bases and J 0 bases, with 9 bases left between them. Germline CDR1 is SEHNR and CDR2 is FQNEAQ (reference sequence). The CDR3 is made up of 14 amino acids. Here the CDR3 DNA reads TGTGCCAGCAGCGGAGGGATAAGCACAGATACGCAGTATTTT. Residues: CASSGGISTDTQYF.

CDR3 sequence: CASSASSSGSYNEQFF. CDR3 bases: TGTGCCAGCAGCGCATCATCTAGCGGGAGCTACAATGAGCAGTTCTTC. The chain employs TRBV9 and TRBJ2-1; 10 bases are shared with TRBD2. Germline V lookup: CDR1 SGDLS, CDR2 YYNGEE. The CDR3 consists of 16 residues. Trimming at V came to 3 bases and at J to 3 bases, leaving 6 bases not matched to a gene.

This chain joins TRBV30 and TRBJ1-1; D may be TRBD1 (5 bases). The CDR3 runs 15 residues. The V end lost 4 bases, the J end lost 0 bases, and 15 bases lay between the germline ends. CDR1 and CDR2 from the germline V gene are GTSNPN and SVGIG (reference sequence). The CDR3, as DNA: TGTGCCTGGACCGCCTGGAGGGGAATGAACACTGAAGCTTTCTTT. Translation gives CAWTAWRGMNTEAFF.

The CDR3 is CATSPGQSSYEQYF. Written as DNA, the CDR3 is TGTGCCACCAGCCCCGGACAGAGCTCCTACGAGCAGTACTTC. The rearrangement links TRBV15 to TRBJ2-7, with D tentatively TRBD1 (6 bases). Germline values: CDR1 LNHNV, CDR2 YYDKDF (reference sequence). Trimming stripped 5 bases from V and 0 bases from J, with 11 bases between. The CDR3 runs 14 residues.

The V gene is TRBV18, the J gene TRBJ1-5, with 8 nucleotides matching TRBD1. Germline V gene data show CDR1 as KGHSH and CDR2 as LQKENI. CDR3 size: 15 residues. Losses at the gene ends were 2 bases for V and 5 bases for J; bases not matched to a gene: 5. As DNA, the CDR3 is TGTGCCAGCTCACCAAATGGACAGGGCCATCAGCCCCAGCATTTT. Protein: CASSPNGQGHQPQHF. Full variable domain (outside the CDR3, taken from reference TRBV18 and TRBJ1-5): NAGVMQNPRHLVRRRGQEARLRCSPMKGHSHVYWYRQLPEEGLKFMVYLQKENIIDESGMPKERFSAEFPKEGPSILRIQQVVRGDSAAYFCASSPNGQGHQPQHFGDGTRLSIL.

This chain connects TRBV10-2 to TRBJ1-1; D unresolved. Trimming stripped 2 bases from V and 0 bases from J, with 4 bases between. Per the germline V gene, CDR1 is WSHSY and CDR2 is SAAADI. There are 13 residues in the CDR3. CDR3 bases: TGCGCCAGCAGTGAGAGCATGAACACTGAAGCTTTCTTT. Encoded protein: CASSESMNTEAFF.

The V call is TRBV16, the J call TRBJ2-1; 8 bases are a match to TRBD2. The CDR3 has 18 residues. V was pared by 4 bases and J by 0 bases, with 11 bases of the junction left unmatched. Germline CDR1 reads KGHSY; CDR2 reads FQNENV. CDR3 nucleotide sequence: TGTGCCAGCAGCCCCCTGGGGGGCGGGGGGAGCTCCTACAATGAGCAGTTCTTC. Protein: CASSPLGGGGSSYNEQFF.

This sequence joins TRBV4-3 and TRBJ2-5; 9 bases align to TRBD2. Unmatched junction bases numbered 8, after V lost 2 bases and J lost 1 base. Germline CDR1 is LGHNA and CDR2 is YSLEER. The CDR3 extends over 17 amino acids. CDR3 nucleotide sequence: TGCGCCAGCAGCCAAAACGGGGCGGGAGGGGGCCAAGAGACCCAGTACTTC. Its protein product is CASSQNGAGGGQETQYF.

The chain has TRBV25-1 and TRBJ1-1; tentatively, D is TRBD1 (6 bases). This CDR3 is built from 15 residues. Germline loops: CDR1 MGHDK, CDR2 SYGVNS. V gave up 6 bases and J gave up 1 base, with 15 bases separating them. CDR3 nucleotide sequence: TGTGCCAGCAGCAAGGGGGACCTAAGGAACACTGAAGCTTTCTTT. Amino acids: CASSKGDLRNTEAFF.

The chain is built from TRBV5-1 and TRBJ2-3; no definite D call. Germline values: CDR1 SGHRS, CDR2 YFSETQ. The CDR3 extends over 17 amino acids. V was shortened by 0 bases and J by 0 bases, with 14 bases between the two germline ends. The chain's CDR3 is CASSLAGPGHSTDTQYF. DNA of the CDR3: TGCGCCAGCAGCTTGGCTGGGCCAGGCCATAGCACAGATACGCAGTATTTT.

V and J are TRBV10-3 and TRBJ2-5, with D possibly matching TRBD1 (6 bases). With 2 bases removed from V and 3 bases from J, the gap between germline ends came to 7 bases. Germline V CDR1 and CDR2: ENHRY, SYGVKD. CDR3 length: 13 amino acids. The CDR3 DNA reads as TGTGCCATCAGTGAGACAGGGAAAGAGACCCAGTACTTC. As protein: CAISETGKETQYF.

This chain joins TRBV30 and TRBJ2-2; 7 bases fit TRBD1. Trimming at V came to 5 bases and at J to 8 bases, leaving 8 bases not matched to a gene. Per the germline V gene, CDR1 is GTSNPN and CDR2 is SVGIG (reference sequence). The CDR3 loop spans 13 amino acids. The CDR3: CAWFQGTAGELFF. CDR3 nucleotide sequence: TGTGCCTGGTTCCAGGGGACAGCTGGGGAGCTGTTTTTT.